One sample yielded the 11 T cell receptor beta chains listed below, sequenced in a study of neurological immune-mediated disorders. Each CDR3 protein is one row after TCRdb ran MiXCR on the 5' RACE reads. This sample has approximately 84,000 distinct CDR3 sequences, with about 4.5% found just once. Time point meaning: longitudinal time-point 3. Sequencing was performed on PBMCs. The receptors come from a woman aged 55-69 years with multiple sclerosis.

In its sample, this clonotype was seen many times. The V gene is TRBV6-6, the J gene TRBJ2-5; D unclear. V shed 6 bases and J shed 2 bases, with 10 bases lying between them. The CDR3 runs to 13 residues. Germline assignment: CDR1 MNHNY and CDR2 SVGAGI (reference sequence). Here the CDR3 reads CASRPSRQETQYF. CDR3 in DNA: TGTGCCAGCAGACCCTCAAGACAAGAGACCCAGTACTTC.

This clonotype was counted many times. The chain employs TRBV4-2 and TRBJ2-2; possibly TRBD2 for D (6 bases). Looked up from germline, CDR1 is LGHNA and CDR2 is YNFKEQ. Deletions cut 0 bases from V and 6 bases from J, with 11 bases between. The CDR3 has 15 amino acids. The CDR3 reads CASSQDGGKAGELFF. Here the CDR3 DNA reads TGTGCCAGCAGCCAAGATGGGGGGAAAGCCGGGGAGCTGTTTTTT.

This clonotype appeared many times. The chain carries TRBV7-2 and TRBJ1-3; D uncertain. Germline lookup yields CDR1 SGHTA and CDR2 FQGNSA. The CDR3 consists of 15 residues. V lost 5 bases, J lost 0 bases, and 11 bases lay in between. This CDR3 reads CASSPRIDSGNTIYF. CDR3 in DNA: TGTGCCAGCAGCCCTCGGATAGACTCTGGAAACACCATATATTTT.

This clonotype was counted many times. The V and J genes are TRBV5-1 and TRBJ2-6; D is uncertain. CDR1 is SGHRS, CDR2 YFSETQ, per germline. This CDR3 comprises 15 residues. The germline V and J ends were trimmed by 2 bases and 0 bases, with 6 bases remaining between them. CDR3 residues: CASSFTASGANVLTF. Here the CDR3 DNA reads TGCGCCAGCAGCTTCACGGCCTCTGGGGCCAACGTCCTGACTTTC.

This clonotype showed up many times. This chain joins TRBV7-2 and TRBJ2-1; perhaps TRBD1 as D (6 bases). The ends were cut back, 4 bases at V and 8 bases at J, with 18 bases in the middle. The CDR3 totals 15 residues. Germline CDR1 SGHTA, CDR2 FQGNSA. In nucleotides, the CDR3 is TGTGCCAGCAGCTCCGGGCAGGGGCGATTCGATGAGCAGTTCTTC. Its translation is CASSSGQGRFDEQFF. Full variable domain (missing parts from reference TRBV7-2 and TRBJ2-1): GAGVSQSPSNKVTEKGKDVELRCDPISGHTALYWYRQSLGQGLEFLIYFQGNSAPDKSGLPSDRFSAERTGGSVSTLTIQRTQQEDSAVYLCASSSGQGRFDEQFFGPGTRLTVL.

This clonotype was seen many times. This chain joins TRBV11-1 and TRBJ2-7; 7 bases are a match to TRBD1. Germline-derived CDR1 and CDR2 are SGHAT and FQDESV (reference sequence). The CDR3 covers 15 residues. J gave up 3 bases and V 5 bases, and 10 bases lay outside the gene matches. CDR3 sequence: CASSPLGTELYEQYF. CDR3 bases: TGTGCCAGCAGCCCCCTTGGGACAGAGCTCTACGAGCAGTACTTC.

This clonotype was seen at least ten times. The genes are TRBV5-1 and TRBJ2-7; tentatively, D is TRBD1 (6 bases). The CDR3 runs to 14 residues. The germline V and J ends were trimmed by 3 bases and 0 bases, with 10 bases remaining between them. From germline, CDR1 is SGHRS and CDR2 YFSETQ. The CDR3 is CASSYRESSYEQYF. The CDR3 bases are TGCGCCAGCAGCTACAGGGAAAGCTCCTACGAGCAGTACTTC.

This clonotype came up many times. This rearrangement joins TRBV20-1 to TRBJ2-7, with D unresolved. V lost 6 bases and J 4 bases, leaving 10 bases between the germline ends. The CDR3 is 11 amino acids. CDR1 is DFQATT, CDR2 SNEGSKA, per germline (reference sequence). The CDR3: CSALLGYEQYF. Written as DNA, the CDR3 is TGCAGTGCCCTCCTCGGGTACGAGCAGTACTTC.

This clonotype was observed a few times. The chain is built from TRBV19 and TRBJ1-2; D call uncertain. Per the germline V gene, CDR1 is LNHDA and CDR2 is SQIVND (reference sequence). Trimming removed 7 bases at V and 0 bases at J, with 12 bases between. This CDR3 contains 14 residues. CDR3 sequence reads: CASTQDGTNYGYTF. CDR3 nucleotides: TGTGCCAGTACCCAGGACGGGACTAACTATGGCTACACCTTC.

This clonotype has at least ten counts. DNA for the CDR3: TGTGCCAGCAGGGACCGCGGGGTAACTGAAGCTTTCTTT. It specifies CASRDRGVTEAFF. J is TRBJ1-1 and V is TRBV2; no definite D call. The CDR3 is 13 amino acids. Germline V lookup: CDR1 SNHLY, CDR2 FYNNEI. Deletions cut 6 bases from V and 5 bases from J, with 13 bases between. The variable domain in full, completed from reference TRBV2 and TRBJ1-1, reads EPEVTQTPSHQVTQMGQEVILRCVPISNHLYFYWYRQILGQKVEFLVSFYNNEISEKSEIFDDQFSVERPDGSNFTLKIRSTKLEDSAMYFCASRDRGVTEAFFGQGTRLTVV.

This clonotype was observed at least ten times. The chain uses TRBV5-1 and TRBJ2-5, with D perhaps matching TRBD1 or TRBD2 (5 bases each). This CDR3 comprises 14 residues. Trimming removed 5 bases from V and 1 base from J, with 12 bases in between. Germline loops: CDR1 SGHRS, CDR2 YFSETQ. CDR3 protein: CASRVGAAQETQYF. CDR3 DNA: TGCGCCAGCAGGGTCGGGGCGGCCCAAGAGACCCAGTACTTC.